This TCR beta chain came from a study of identical twins. This clonotype was seen a handful of times. TCRdb reanalysed the 5' RACE reads using MiXCR and keeps one entry per CDR3 protein. The sample holds 400,000 to 650,000 distinct CDR3 sequences, less than 25% seen once. This CDR3 region has 16 residues. The V end lost 6 bases, the J end lost 0 bases, and 15 bases lay between the germline ends. The germline CDR1 and CDR2 sequences are WSHSY and SAAADI. The same sample was also used in a study of T cells expressing NK-cell markers.

The chain employs TRBV10-2 and TRBJ2-1; D remains unclear. Sequencing input: CD4+ T cells sorted from blood. The clonotype was recovered from a woman between 18 and 29 years old in good health. Written as DNA, the CDR3 is TGCGCCAGCAGCCTCCCCCCCGGGCTCTCCTACAATGAGCAGTTCTTC. Encoded protein: CASSLPPGLSYNEQFF.